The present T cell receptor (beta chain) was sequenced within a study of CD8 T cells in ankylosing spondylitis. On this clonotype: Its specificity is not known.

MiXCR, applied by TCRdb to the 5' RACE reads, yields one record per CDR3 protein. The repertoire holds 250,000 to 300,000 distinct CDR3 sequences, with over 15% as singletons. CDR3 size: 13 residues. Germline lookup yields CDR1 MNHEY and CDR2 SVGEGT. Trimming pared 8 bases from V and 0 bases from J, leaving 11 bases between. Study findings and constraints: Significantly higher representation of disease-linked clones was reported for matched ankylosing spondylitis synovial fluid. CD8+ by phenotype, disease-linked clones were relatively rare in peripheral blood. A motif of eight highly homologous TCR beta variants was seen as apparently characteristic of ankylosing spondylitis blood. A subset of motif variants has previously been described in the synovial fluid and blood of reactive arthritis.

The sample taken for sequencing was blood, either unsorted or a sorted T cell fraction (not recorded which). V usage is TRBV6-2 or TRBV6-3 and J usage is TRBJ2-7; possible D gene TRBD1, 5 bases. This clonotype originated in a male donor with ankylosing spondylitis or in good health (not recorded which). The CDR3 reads CASGSDSSYEQYF. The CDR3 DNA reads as TGTGCCAGCGGATCAGACAGCTCCTACGAGCAGTACTTC.